Shown below are 3 T cell receptor beta chains from a single sample sequenced in a study of blood T cell repertoires in COVID-19. Assay used: immunoSEQ multiplex PCR; TCRdb lists only in-frame clones, some missing. The sample records about 59,000 clones, roughly 89% being singletons. Material for sequencing was peripheral blood. Receptors were obtained from a human donor in a cohort sampled during active COVID-19.

V is TRBV30 and J is TRBJ2-3; 10 nucleotides agree with TRBD2. The CDR3 runs to 14 residues. Per germline, CDR1 GTSNPN and CDR2 SVGIG (reference sequence). V gave up 4 bases and J gave up 3 bases; unmatched junction bases: 4. The CDR3 loop is CAWTSGSGTDTQYF. In DNA form, the CDR3 reads TGTGCCTGGACTAGCGGGAGTGGAACAGATACGCAGTATTTT.

This chain joins TRBV27 and TRBJ2-3; D not resolved. From germline, CDR1 is MNHEY and CDR2 SMNVEV (reference sequence). CDR3 length equals 14 residues. V lost 3 bases, J lost 5 bases, and 12 bases lay in between. The CDR3 spells CASSFLLTGDTQYF. The CDR3 DNA is TGTGCCAGCAGTTTTTTACTCACGGGAGATACGCAGTATTTT.

This sequence joins TRBV19 and TRBJ2-7; 7 bases map to TRBD1. CDR3 length: 16 amino acids. Germline CDR1 reads LNHDA; CDR2 reads SQIVND (reference sequence). V lost 0 bases and J lost 6; bases outside the gene matches: 11. The CDR3: CASSIDLGEGAGEQYF. CDR3 DNA sequence: TGTGCCAGTAGTATAGACCTCGGCGAGGGGGCAGGCGAGCAGTACTTC.